Listed below are T cell receptor beta chains from one sample, sequenced in a study of cytomegalovirus exposure and HLA in healthy donors. Repertoires were generated with immunoSEQ multiplex PCR, while TCRdb's copy carries only in-frame clones and drops some. The table has 100,000 or so clones, roughly 75% seen once. Sequenced: PBMCs. The receptors derive from a man aged 25-40 years in good health and CMV-seronegative. The CDR3 runs from the conserved cysteine through the conserved F or W. The D gene is left open where the match is weak. Size values are once, few and many counts, or a class for expanded clones, and some rows have none.

v_call	clone_size	d_call	j_call	cdr3_nt	cdr3_aa
TRBV7-9	.	TRBD2	TRBJ2-3	TGTGCCCTTGGTTTAGCGGGGACCCCTAGCACAGATACGCAGTATTTT	CALGLAGTPSTDTQYF
TRBV6-6	.	.	TRBJ2-1	TGTGCCAGCAGTTCACAGTCCTACAATGAGCAGTTCTTC	CASSSQSYNEQFF
TRBV6-1	.	.	TRBJ1-2	TGTGCCAGCAGTGAGCCTTCCTATTACGATGGCTACACCTTC	CASSEPSYYDGYTF
TRBV2	.	.	TRBJ2-7	TGTGCCAGCAGTGAAGATTCCGGGGAATCCGAGCAGTACTTC	CASSEDSGESEQYF
TRBV10-2	.	TRBD2	TRBJ2-7	TGCGCCAGCAGTGCAGGGACTAGCGGCTACGAGCAGTACTTC	CASSAGTSGYEQYF
TRBV30	.	TRBD1	TRBJ1-4	TGTGCCTGGAGTGTGGGACAGGGAGGTGAAAAACTGTTTTTT	CAWSVGQGGEKLFF
TRBV6-1	.	.	TRBJ1-5	TGTGCCAGCCGGTATTCGACGGGTCAGCCCCAGCATTTT	CASRYSTGQPQHF
TRBV5-4	.	TRBD1	TRBJ2-1	TGTGCCAGCAGGAGCGGGACAGGGCCCAATGAGCAGTTCTTC	CASRSGTGPNEQFF
TRBV7-3	.	.	TRBJ2-3	TGTGCCAGCAGCCCCTCTAGGGGGGGAGATACGCAGTATTTT	CASSPSRGGDTQYF
TRBV6-5	once	TRBD1	TRBJ2-7	TGTGCCAGCAGTTACTCACGACAGGGTTCCTACGAGCAGTACTTC	CASSYSRQGSYEQYF
TRBV19	.	TRBD1	TRBJ2-1	TGTGCCAGTAGTCGAACCTCGGACAGGGAGCAGTTCTTC	CASSRTSDREQFF
TRBV5-6	few	TRBD2	TRBJ2-5	TGTGCCAGCAGCCCAAAATTGGGCGGGAGGGCGAGGAAAGAGACCCAGTACTTC	CASSPKLGGRARKETQYF
TRBV5-6	.	TRBD1	TRBJ2-7	TGTGCCAGCAGCTTATTTGGGACAGGGGCCTACGAGCAGTACTTC	CASSLFGTGAYEQYF
TRBV19	.	.	TRBJ2-3	TGTGCCACCACGAACCCGTGGCGGGGGCGCGCAGATACGCAGTATTTT	CATTNPWRGRADTQYF
TRBV19	.	.	TRBJ1-6	TGTGCCAGTAGTATTGACACGGGGGGCTTCGAATACGTCCATTCACCCCTCCACTTT	CASSIDTGGFEYVHSPLHF
TRBV7-8	few	TRBD1	TRBJ1-4	TGTGCCAGCAGCTTGGGCCTGGGACAGGGTAACGAAAAACTGTTTTTT	CASSLGLGQGNEKLFF
TRBV7-9	.	.	TRBJ2-2	TGTGCCAGCAGCTTAGCCGCGGGACGGGGCACCGGGGAGCTGTTTTTT	CASSLAAGRGTGELFF
TRBV5-1	.	TRBD2	TRBJ2-2	TGCGCCAGCAGCATACTAAGCGGGGGGCTGAACACCGGGGAGCTGTTTTTT	CASSILSGGLNTGELFF
TRBV27	.	.	TRBJ1-3	TGTGCCAGCAGTTTATCATCCCGCAGCGCGGGGCACACCATATATTTT	CASSLSSRSAGHTIYF
TRBV7-2	.	TRBD1	TRBJ1-2	TGTGCCAGCAGCCAAAGGACAGGGCCCCATGGCTACACCTTC	CASSQRTGPHGYTF
TRBV4-1	.	.	TRBJ2-3	TGCGCCAGCAGCCCTATCGTTCCAGGGAGCACAGATACGCAGTATTTT	CASSPIVPGSTDTQYF